The clone carrying this T cell receptor (beta chain) was observed a few times. Its cognate antigen is unknown. The data were obtained in a study of response to subunit inactivated influenza vaccine. Findings of the study overall: Authors suggested each seasonal influenza vaccination recruits few new T cells.

Germline CDR1 DFQATT, CDR2 SNEGSKA (reference sequence). V shed 4 bases and J 6 bases; nucleotides not matched to a gene: 9. The CDR3 consists of 14 residues. TCRdb re-called the RT-PCR reads with MiXCR, one entry per CDR3 protein. Among about 700,000 distinct CDR3 sequences listed, about 14% were seen once. The material sequenced was PBMCs from blood, taken around two weeks before vaccination. V gene TRBV20-1 combines with J gene TRBJ2-3; 8 positions match TRBD1. The clonotype originates from a man aged 50 to 60 who received an inactivated influenza vaccine. Written as DNA, the CDR3 is TGCAGTGCTACAAGCCAGGGGGCAGGGGATACGCAGTATTTT. This sequence encodes CSATSQGAGDTQYF.